Listed below are T cell receptor beta chains from one sample, sequenced in a study of T cells after yellow fever vaccination. MiXCR, applied by TCRdb to the 5' RACE reads, yields one record per CDR3 protein. Of roughly 250,000 distinct CDR3 sequences detected, approximately 12% appear once; the ten largest clones hold roughly 0.5%. The input for sequencing was CD4+ T cells sorted from PBMCs, taken 45 days after the yellow fever booster vaccination. These receptors were taken from a young man who received the YFV17D yellow fever vaccine. The CDR3 runs from the conserved cysteine through the conserved F or W. Each record gives: V gene, J gene, clone size, D gene, CDR3 protein, CDR3 DNA. The D gene is left open where the match is weak. The listing skips clone size in some rows; elsewhere it reads once, few, many or a size class.

V: TRBV10-3; J: TRBJ2-7; size: -; D: TRBD1; CDR3: CAISSGQGAGEQYF; DNA: TGTGCCATCAGTTCGGGACAGGGGGCTGGCGAGCAGTACTTC
V: TRBV11-2; J: TRBJ2-5; size: few; D: TRBD1; CDR3: CASSFTGGIETQYF; DNA: TGTGCCAGCAGCTTCACAGGGGGAATAGAGACCCAGTACTTC
V: TRBV19; J: TRBJ2-3; size: few; D: -; CDR3: CASQTGPYSTDTQYF; DNA: TGTGCCAGTCAGACAGGCCCGTACTCCACAGATACGCAGTATTTT
V: TRBV7-8; J: TRBJ2-1; size: few; D: TRBD2; CDR3: CASSPERGSSYNEQFF; DNA: TGTGCCAGCAGCCCCGAGCGGGGTAGCTCCTACAATGAGCAGTTCTTC
V: TRBV20-1; J: TRBJ2-1; size: many; D: TRBD2; CDR3: CSARIPGGGHEQFF; DNA: TGCAGTGCTAGGATCCCCGGGGGGGGGCATGAGCAGTTCTTC
V: TRBV29-1; J: TRBJ2-5; size: -; D: -; CDR3: CSVAGATGETQYF; DNA: TGCAGCGTAGCCGGGGCCACGGGGGAGACCCAGTACTTC
V: TRBV18; J: TRBJ1-5; size: few; D: -; CDR3: CASSRDYSSPQHF; DNA: TGTGCCAGCTCACGGGACTACTCATCGCCCCAGCATTTT
V: TRBV5-1; J: TRBJ2-1; size: few; D: -; CDR3: CASSLEWTAEYNEQFF; DNA: TGCGCCAGCAGCTTGGAGTGGACAGCCGAGTACAATGAGCAGTTCTTC
V: TRBV27; J: TRBJ2-3; size: -; D: -; CDR3: CASSLERSRGDTQYF; DNA: TGTGCCAGCAGTTTAGAGCGTTCCAGGGGAGATACGCAGTATTTT
V: TRBV7-2; J: TRBJ2-2; size: few; D: -; CDR3: CASSLTVAVSTGELFF; DNA: TGTGCCAGCAGCTTAACGGTAGCGGTGAGCACCGGGGAGCTGTTTTTT
V: TRBV4-3; J: TRBJ2-7; size: few; D: TRBD2; CDR3: CASSQGTSVAYEQYF; DNA: TGCGCCAGCAGCCAGGGGACTAGCGTAGCCTACGAGCAGTACTTC
V: TRBV9; J: TRBJ2-2; size: few; D: -; CDR3: CASSVGPSGAGELFF; DNA: TGTGCCAGCAGCGTAGGCCCCTCCGGGGCCGGGGAGCTGTTTTTT
V: TRBV12-3/TRBV12-4; J: TRBJ1-2; size: many; D: -; CDR3: CASSFGQGIGGYTF; DNA: TGTGCCAGCAGTTTCGGGCAGGGAATAGGAGGCTACACCTTC
V: TRBV11-2; J: TRBJ1-6; size: -; D: -; CDR3: CASSPGTDSPLHF; DNA: TGTGCCAGCAGCCCCGGGACGGACTCACCCCTCCACTTT